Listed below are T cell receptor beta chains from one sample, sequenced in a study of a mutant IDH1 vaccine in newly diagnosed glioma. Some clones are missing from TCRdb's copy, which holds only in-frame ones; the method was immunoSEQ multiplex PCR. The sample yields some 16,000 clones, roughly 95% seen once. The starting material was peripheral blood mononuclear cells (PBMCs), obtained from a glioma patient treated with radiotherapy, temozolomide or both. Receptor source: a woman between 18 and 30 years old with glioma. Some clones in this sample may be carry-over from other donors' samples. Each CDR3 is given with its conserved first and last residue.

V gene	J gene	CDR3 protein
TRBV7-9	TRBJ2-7	CASSLTGGGSYGHEQYF
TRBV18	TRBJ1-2	CASSPTAEDYGYTF
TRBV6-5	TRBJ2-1	CASGLSYRNEQFF
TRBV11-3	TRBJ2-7	CASSLRMGGGSYEQYF
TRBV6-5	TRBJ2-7	CASSLSGGNYEQYF
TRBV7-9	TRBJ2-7	CASSLFTTLDEQYF
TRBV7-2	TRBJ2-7	CATNRGTGYEQYF
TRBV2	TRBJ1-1	CASIGQMNTEAFF
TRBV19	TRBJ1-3	CAGGGSGNTIYF
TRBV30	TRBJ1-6	CASTMGSSYNSPLHF
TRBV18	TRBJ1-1	CASSEQGTTEAFF
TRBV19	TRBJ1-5	CASSRTGAIGQPQHF
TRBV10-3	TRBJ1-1	CAISDDDRGAFF
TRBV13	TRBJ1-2	CASSLAGTGGSGYTF